The count of the clone carrying this T cell receptor beta chain is one. Per the study methods: Reference gene primer amplification in the assay estimated nucleated cell counts. Data came from immunoSEQ multiplex PCR; TCRdb stores just in-frame clones and leaves some out. V and J calls and clone size come straight from that table; D and trimming were deduced from the DNA. Here the sample spans roughly 100,000 clones, less than 90% being singletons. The entry originates in a study of blood T cell repertoires in COVID-19. Across the whole study: Samples of COVID-19 (acute and convalescent) were obtained from the United States, Italy and Spain.

Germline CDR1 is ENHRY and CDR2 is SYGVKD. This CDR3 region has 13 residues. Deletions cut 4 bases from V and 8 bases from J, with 9 bases between. This sequence originates from a man aged 45-65 years with acute or convalescent COVID-19. The chain carries TRBV10-3 and TRBJ1-6; D not certain. The sequenced sample consisted of peripheral blood. The chain's CDR3 is CAISGQSDSPLHF. In nucleotides, the CDR3 is TGTGCCATCAGTGGGCAGAGCGATTCACCCCTCCACTTT.